This T cell receptor beta chain was captured by sequencing in a study of identifying expanded T cells in peripheral blood. Regarding this clone: The antigen remains unidentified.

The repertoire was sequenced with immunoSEQ multiplex PCR; TCRdb's copy has only in-frame clones and lacks some. Of approximately 100,000 clones listed, roughly 87% are singletons. Regarding the study as a whole: Clone count variance between roughly 2-week samples rose with total template count. Technical replicates showed roughly 1.2 changed clones; two weeks 15 to 20; four weeks 19.

V shed 2 bases and J shed 0 bases, with 14 bases lying between them. Per germline, CDR1 SGHVT and CDR2 SQSDAQ. This CDR3 region has 16 residues. The sequencing sample was made of blood. The clonotype was recovered from a person between 18 and 75 years old in good health. The rearrangement uses TRBV7-4 and TRBJ2-7, with D perhaps TRBD1 or TRBD2 (5 bases each). CDR3 loop: CASSLCPGRRSYEQYF. The CDR3 nucleotides are TGTGCCAGCAGCTTATGCCCGGGACGCCGCTCCTACGAGCAGTACTTC.